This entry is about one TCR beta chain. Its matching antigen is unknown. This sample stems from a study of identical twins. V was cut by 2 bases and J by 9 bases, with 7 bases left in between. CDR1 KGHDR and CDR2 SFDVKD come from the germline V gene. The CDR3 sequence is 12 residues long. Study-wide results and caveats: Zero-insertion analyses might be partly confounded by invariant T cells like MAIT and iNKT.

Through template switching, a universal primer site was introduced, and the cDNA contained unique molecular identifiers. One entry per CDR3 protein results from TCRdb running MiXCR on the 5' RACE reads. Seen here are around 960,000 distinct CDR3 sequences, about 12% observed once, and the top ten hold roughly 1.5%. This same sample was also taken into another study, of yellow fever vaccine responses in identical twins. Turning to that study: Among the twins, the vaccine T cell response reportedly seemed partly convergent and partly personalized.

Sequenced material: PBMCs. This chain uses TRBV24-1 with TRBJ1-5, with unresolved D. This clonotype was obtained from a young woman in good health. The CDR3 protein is CATSDSPGPQHF. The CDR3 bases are TGTGCCACCAGTGATTCTCCCGGGCCCCAGCATTTT.